What follows is one T cell receptor beta chain and its context. Its specificity is not known. Likely unrecorded immune exposures existed in these nominally healthy donors. This entry comes from a study of cytomegalovirus exposure and HLA in healthy donors. Whole-study findings and limits: Under in vitro conditions, a few CMV-associated chains were confirmed as specific for CMV antigens.

The CDR3 is 15 residues long. Germline lookup yields CDR1 MGHRA and CDR2 YSYEKL. V lost 0 bases, J lost 5 bases, and 13 bases lay in between. Vbeta (60) and Jbeta (13) primers were used in the PCR. Generated by immunoSEQ multiplex PCR, the TCRdb table keeps only in-frame clones and is missing some. The sample yields roughly 150,000 clones, 66% seen once. The TCR comes from a human donor in good health. The specimen was PBMCs. The J gene is TRBJ1-2, the V gene TRBV4-1; no definite D call. DNA of the CDR3: TGCGCCAGCAGCCAAGATGGGCAGTTTACTTATGGCTACACCTTC. Amino acid sequence: CASSQDGQFTYGYTF.